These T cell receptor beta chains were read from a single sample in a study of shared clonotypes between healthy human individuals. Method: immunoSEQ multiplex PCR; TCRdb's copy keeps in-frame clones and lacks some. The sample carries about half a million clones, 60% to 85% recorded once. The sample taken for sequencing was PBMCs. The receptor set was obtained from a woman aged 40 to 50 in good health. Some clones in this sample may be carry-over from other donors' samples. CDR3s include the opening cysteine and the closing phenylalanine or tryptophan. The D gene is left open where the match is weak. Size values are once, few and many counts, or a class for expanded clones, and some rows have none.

cdr3_aa: CASSAGRQNEKLFF
cdr3_nt: TGTGCCAGCAGCGCGGGACGGCAGAATGAAAAACTGTTTTTT
d_call: NA
j_call: TRBJ1-4
clone_size: NA
v_call: TRBV5-5

cdr3_aa: CAWSSSGARETQYF
cdr3_nt: TGTGCCTGGAGCTCCTCGGGGGCACGGGAGACCCAGTACTTC
d_call: NA
j_call: TRBJ2-5
clone_size: once
v_call: TRBV30

cdr3_aa: CASATLATSYEQYF
cdr3_nt: TGTGCCAGCGCGACACTAGCGACGTCCTACGAGCAGTACTTC
d_call: TRBD2
j_call: TRBJ2-7
clone_size: NA
v_call: TRBV11-2

cdr3_aa: CASSESTDTQYF
cdr3_nt: TGTGCCAGCAGCGAAAGCACAGATACGCAGTATTTT
d_call: NA
j_call: TRBJ2-3
clone_size: once
v_call: TRBV9

cdr3_aa: CASSSGGYDPYEQYF
cdr3_nt: TGTGCCAGCAGCTCAGGGGGATATGACCCCTACGAGCAGTACTTC
d_call: TRBD1
j_call: TRBJ2-7
clone_size: NA
v_call: TRBV9

cdr3_aa: CASDEREDNEQFF
cdr3_nt: TGTGCCAGCGATGAGCGGGAGGACAATGAGCAGTTCTTC
d_call: NA
j_call: TRBJ2-1
clone_size: many
v_call: TRBV21-1

cdr3_aa: CASRAGISSGSRELFF
cdr3_nt: TGTGCCAGCCGGGCCGGGATTTCTAGCGGGAGTCGGGAGCTGTTTTTT
d_call: TRBD2
j_call: TRBJ2-2
clone_size: once
v_call: TRBV7-3

cdr3_aa: CATSRDRNTEAFF
cdr3_nt: TGTGCCACCAGCAGAGATCGGAACACTGAAGCTTTCTTT
d_call: NA
j_call: TRBJ1-1
clone_size: few
v_call: TRBV15

cdr3_aa: CASSPLATLEQGDEQYF
cdr3_nt: TGTGCCAGCTCACCATTGGCAACGTTAGAACAGGGTGACGAGCAGTACTTC
d_call: NA
j_call: TRBJ2-7
clone_size: NA
v_call: TRBV18

cdr3_aa: CASSPQGLAAVELFF
cdr3_nt: TGTGCCAGCAGCCCGCAGGGACTAGCGGCGGTGGAGCTGTTTTTT
d_call: TRBD2
j_call: TRBJ2-2
clone_size: NA
v_call: TRBV11-1

cdr3_aa: CAWGTGLGGEQYF
cdr3_nt: TGTGCCTGGGGGACAGGGTTAGGCGGCGAGCAGTACTTC
d_call: TRBD1
j_call: TRBJ2-7
clone_size: NA
v_call: TRBV30

cdr3_aa: CASRAPAGRTGELFF
cdr3_nt: TGTGCCAGCAGAGCTCCCGCGGGAAGGACCGGGGAGCTGTTTTTT
d_call: NA
j_call: TRBJ2-2
clone_size: NA
v_call: TRBV11-2

cdr3_aa: CASGQLAGVSGELFF
cdr3_nt: TGTGCCAGCGGACAACTAGCGGGAGTTTCCGGGGAGCTGTTTTTT
d_call: TRBD2
j_call: TRBJ2-2
clone_size: NA
v_call: TRBV11-2

cdr3_aa: CASSSQASSYNEQFF
cdr3_nt: TGCGCCAGCAGCTCGCAGGCGAGCTCCTACAATGAGCAGTTCTTC
d_call: NA
j_call: TRBJ2-1
clone_size: NA
v_call: TRBV5-1

cdr3_aa: CASSPPGELILEQYF
cdr3_nt: TGTGCCAGCAGCCCCCCGGGGGAGTTGATTCTCGAGCAGTACTTC
d_call: NA
j_call: TRBJ2-7
clone_size: NA
v_call: TRBV28

cdr3_aa: CASRDPGRGYGYTF
cdr3_nt: TGTGCCAGCAGAGATCCGGGACGGGGCTATGGCTACACCTTC
d_call: NA
j_call: TRBJ1-2
clone_size: NA
v_call: TRBV6-5

cdr3_aa: CASSHDTGTGNTIYF
cdr3_nt: TGTGCCAGCAGCCACGATACAGGGACTGGAAACACCATATATTTT
d_call: NA
j_call: TRBJ1-3
clone_size: NA
v_call: TRBV9

cdr3_aa: CASSTGIYSNQPQHF
cdr3_nt: TGTGCCAGCAGCACAGGGATCTATAGCAATCAGCCCCAGCATTTT
d_call: NA
j_call: TRBJ1-5
clone_size: NA
v_call: TRBV6-1

cdr3_aa: CASNSRDPRLWPQHF
cdr3_nt: TGTGCCAGCAATTCCCGGGACCCCAGGTTGTGGCCCCAGCATTTT
d_call: NA
j_call: TRBJ1-5
clone_size: NA
v_call: TRBV28

cdr3_aa: CASSIGTGASNTQYF
cdr3_nt: TGTGCCAGTAGTATTGGGACAGGGGCCTCAAATACGCAGTATTTT
d_call: TRBD1
j_call: TRBJ2-3
clone_size: NA
v_call: TRBV19

cdr3_aa: CASANRGTPITDTQYF
cdr3_nt: TGTGCCAGCGCGAACAGGGGAACCCCAATCACAGATACGCAGTATTTT
d_call: TRBD1
j_call: TRBJ2-3
clone_size: NA
v_call: TRBV2

cdr3_aa: CASSRGQTYEQYF
cdr3_nt: TGTGCCAGCAGCCGGGGACAGACCTACGAGCAGTACTTC
d_call: TRBD1
j_call: TRBJ2-7
clone_size: NA
v_call: TRBV7-2

cdr3_aa: CASSRFVGSETQYF
cdr3_nt: TGTGCCAGCAGCCGCTTTGTAGGTAGTGAGACCCAGTACTTC
d_call: NA
j_call: TRBJ2-5
clone_size: NA
v_call: TRBV14

cdr3_aa: CASSLDRTLDTQYF
cdr3_nt: TGTGCCAGCAGTCTAGACAGGACCCTAGATACGCAGTATTTT
d_call: NA
j_call: TRBJ2-3
clone_size: NA
v_call: TRBV28

cdr3_aa: CASSDDSEGLYGYTF
cdr3_nt: TGTGCCAGCAGCGATGACAGTGAGGGTCTCTATGGCTACACCTTC
d_call: NA
j_call: TRBJ1-2
clone_size: NA
v_call: TRBV2

cdr3_aa: CASRGDLGDTGELFF
cdr3_nt: TGTGCCAGCAGGGGGGACCTCGGCGACACCGGGGAGCTGTTTTTT
d_call: NA
j_call: TRBJ2-2
clone_size: NA
v_call: TRBV28

cdr3_aa: CASTGPLREWVETQYF
cdr3_nt: TGTGCCAGCACCGGACCGTTGCGGGAGTGGGTGGAGACCCAGTACTTC
d_call: TRBD2
j_call: TRBJ2-5
clone_size: NA
v_call: TRBV2

cdr3_aa: CASSSGGPGLFF
cdr3_nt: TGTGCCAGCAGTAGCGGGGGGCCAGGGCTGTTTTTT
d_call: TRBD2
j_call: TRBJ2-2
clone_size: many
v_call: TRBV6-6

cdr3_aa: CASSSSAWGSYNEQFF
cdr3_nt: TGTGCCAGCAGCTCATCAGCATGGGGCTCCTACAATGAGCAGTTCTTC
d_call: NA
j_call: TRBJ2-1
clone_size: NA
v_call: TRBV11-3

cdr3_aa: CASSEAGGQGTTEAFF
cdr3_nt: TGTGCCAGCAGTGAAGCTGGGGGACAGGGGACCACTGAAGCTTTCTTT
d_call: TRBD1
j_call: TRBJ1-1
clone_size: NA
v_call: TRBV6-1

cdr3_aa: CASSEQEEGYEQYF
cdr3_nt: TGTGCCAGCAGTGAACAAGAGGAGGGCTACGAGCAGTACTTC
d_call: NA
j_call: TRBJ2-7
clone_size: many
v_call: TRBV6-1

cdr3_aa: CSVEGRQGGNEQFF
cdr3_nt: TGCAGCGTGGAAGGGCGACAGGGGGGCAATGAGCAGTTCTTC
d_call: TRBD1
j_call: TRBJ2-1
clone_size: many
v_call: TRBV29-1

cdr3_aa: CASSPAGTYEQYF
cdr3_nt: TGTGCCAGCAGTCCGGCGGGAACCTACGAGCAGTACTTC
d_call: NA
j_call: TRBJ2-7
clone_size: NA
v_call: TRBV28

cdr3_aa: CASSLSGQVNEQYF
cdr3_nt: TGCGCCAGCAGCTTGTCTGGACAGGTTAACGAGCAGTACTTC
d_call: TRBD1
j_call: TRBJ2-7
clone_size: NA
v_call: TRBV5-1

cdr3_aa: CASSPRDMTKETQYF
cdr3_nt: TGCGCCAGCAGCCCTCGGGACATGACGAAGGAGACCCAGTACTTC
d_call: NA
j_call: TRBJ2-5
clone_size: NA
v_call: TRBV5-1

cdr3_aa: CASKASGGFGYTF
cdr3_nt: TGTGCCAGCAAGGCATCCGGGGGCTTTGGCTACACCTTC
d_call: NA
j_call: TRBJ1-2
clone_size: NA
v_call: TRBV19

cdr3_aa: CASSLQGLQYNEQFF
cdr3_nt: TGTGCCAGCAGCTTACAAGGACTGCAATACAATGAGCAGTTCTTC
d_call: NA
j_call: TRBJ2-1
clone_size: few
v_call: TRBV7-3

cdr3_aa: CAISSGTSVSYEQYF
cdr3_nt: TGTGCCATCAGTTCCGGGACTAGCGTTTCCTACGAGCAGTACTTC
d_call: TRBD2
j_call: TRBJ2-7
clone_size: NA
v_call: TRBV10-3

cdr3_aa: CASRPLGQKNQPQHF
cdr3_nt: TGTGCCAGTAGACCTCTGGGACAGAAAAATCAGCCCCAGCATTTT
d_call: TRBD1
j_call: TRBJ1-5
clone_size: NA
v_call: TRBV19

cdr3_aa: CASGEPGQGATDTQYF
cdr3_nt: TGCGCCAGCGGCGAACCGGGACAGGGGGCGACAGATACGCAGTATTTT
d_call: TRBD1
j_call: TRBJ2-3
clone_size: NA
v_call: TRBV5-1

cdr3_aa: CASRTGTGVFTEAFF
cdr3_nt: TGTGCCAGCAGGACCGGGACAGGGGTGTTCACTGAAGCTTTCTTT
d_call: TRBD1
j_call: TRBJ1-1
clone_size: NA
v_call: TRBV2

cdr3_aa: CASSLGLDTQYF
cdr3_nt: TGTGCCAGCAGCCTGGGACTAGATACGCAGTATTTT
d_call: NA
j_call: TRBJ2-3
clone_size: NA
v_call: TRBV5-4

cdr3_aa: CASSTAGDSPLHF
cdr3_nt: TGTGCCAGCAGCACCGCCGGGGATTCACCCCTCCACTTT
d_call: NA
j_call: TRBJ1-6
clone_size: NA
v_call: TRBV7-3

cdr3_aa: CASSHGGLADPYNEQFF
cdr3_nt: TGTGCCAGCAGCCATGGGGGGCTAGCGGACCCCTACAATGAGCAGTTCTTC
d_call: NA
j_call: TRBJ2-1
clone_size: once
v_call: TRBV11-2

cdr3_aa: CASKVTGTSGNIQYF
cdr3_nt: TGTGCCAGTAAGGTTACCGGGACCAGTGGAAACATTCAGTACTTC
d_call: NA
j_call: TRBJ2-4
clone_size: NA
v_call: TRBV19